This T cell receptor (beta chain) was identified in a study of CD8+ T cells in alopecia areata (dated by TCRdb to between 2018 and 2020). Describing the broader study: The treated patients, all with moderate-to-severe alopecia areata, were enrolled in an open-label pilot trial of oral tofacitinib given at 5 to 10 mg twice daily. Tofacitinib was given for 6 to 18 months, followed by 6 months of follow-up off drug to assess delayed response and recurrence. Disease severity in treated patients was measured with the SALT score, which quantifies the percentage of affected scalp surface area. In both human patients and the C3H/HeJ mouse model, the study applied high-throughput TCRbeta sequencing to look at T cell clonal expansion in alopecia areata. Human TCRbeta sequencing covered scalp tissue and sorted CD4+ and CD8+ peripheral blood T cells from patchy and totalis/universalis alopecia areata patients and healthy controls. Biopsies were taken from tofacitinib-treated patients at baseline and again at 4 and 24 weeks into treatment, and several of those patients also had a later scalp biopsy. Scalp clonality was compared across normal scalp (n=4), patchy alopecia areata scalp (n=8), and alopecia totalis/universalis scalp (n=8). RNA came from the PAXgene miRNA kit for fixed scalp, the miRNeasy kit for PBMCs, and the RNeasy kit for mouse skin. immunoSEQ multiplex PCR using 35 Vbeta forward primers and 13 Jbeta reverse primers was used to amplify TCRbeta CDR3 regions. On the study overall, not on this receptor specifically: Tofacitinib significantly decreased scalp clonality and the number of expanded CD8+ clones among the top 100 scalp clones. Higher clonality and more expanded CD8+ clones were observed in lesional scalp than in normal scalp, particularly in alopecia totalis/universalis, a finding suggestive of antigenic drive. Resident alphabeta T cells in normal human skin are also sequenced, complicating scalp TCR repertoire analysis, unlike mouse skin dominated by gammadelta T cells. Because the treated cohort was small and had only one nonresponder, larger studies are needed to examine links between baseline CD8+ expansion and response. During tofacitinib treatment, many expanded lesional clones remained in scalp and blood, and this persistence may partly explain relapse after treatment is stopped. Compared with mice, TCR sequences shared between patients were less clear, possibly partly because of HLA diversity across the patient population.

Library method: the immunoSEQ multiplex PCR assay. To provide template for TCR sequencing, every sample had RNA extracted and reverse transcribed into cDNA. First-strand cDNA was synthesized with SuperScript III using a 2:1 mix of oligo-dT and random hexamers. Amplification bias was assessed with a synthetic immune receptor repertoire, and residual bias was removed computationally. The original methods were these. Raw reads were preprocessed for error removal, and CDR3 was defined according to IMGT conventions as running from the conserved cysteine to phenylalanine. Clonality was calculated as 1 minus Shannon entropy normalized by log2 of the number of productive unique TCRs. Scalp TCRbeta sequences were cross-referenced with sorted blood CD4 and CD8 repertoires so that the CD4 or CD8 identity of scalp clones could be inferred. Here the immuneACCESS table is served through TCRdb, limited to in-frame sequences with V and J called. Missing clones are a known gap in these copies; in checked studies unresolved V genes cover under half, and the rest lacks a known reason. Clone size and V and J calls were adopted from that table, with D and trimming inferred from the DNA. In all, the sample holds approximately 110,000 clones, and approximately 54% of those were seen once. In total, the top ten clones hold more than 9% of the sample.

Per the publication, the time point label means: roughly 24 weeks on oral tofacitinib. The sample's treatment or condition, from its label and the paper: oral pan-JAK inhibitor, 5-10 mg twice daily. Peripheral blood and lesional scalp punch biopsies were obtained from patients with alopecia areata. After PBMCs were isolated by density centrifugation and stained for CD3, CD4 and CD8, a FACSAria was used to sort CD4+ and CD8+ T cells. Notes on this clone: Its target antigen remains unknown. Within one base of it there is no much larger clone, and no base qualities were kept.

The sequence was collected from a human donor with alopecia areata. This specimen was CD8+ T cells sorted from blood, taken at week 24, from a patient treated with tofacitinib.

At the DNA level, the sequence is TGTGCCAGCAGACCTGGGGCCCAGGAAAAACTGTTTTTT. This codes for CASRPGAQEKLFF. The chain joins TRBV14 to TRBJ1-4, and possibly TRBD1, on 5 matching bases. The germline V gene provides CDR1 SGHDN and CDR2 FVKESK. Trimming removed 6 bases from V and 8 bases from J, leaving 13 bases between the germline ends. The CDR3 measures 13 amino acids from cysteine to phenylalanine. Of the read, only the CDR3 DNA is kept; its 39 bases are in frame from base 1.